The 8 T cell receptor beta chains listed next were all sequenced from one sample in a study of CXCR3-negative and CXCR3-positive naive CD8 T cells. Researchers prepared the TRB cDNA libraries using 5' RACE with UMI labels. TCRdb re-called the 5' RACE reads and catalogs CDR3 proteins one per entry, DNA excluded. Recorded for this sample: some 38,000 distinct CDR3 sequences. Sequenced: memory CD8+ T cells from blood. The receptors stem from a human donor in good health. Some clones in this sample may be carry-over from other donors' samples.

The genes are TRBV20-1 and TRBJ1-1. The CDR3 is 13 residues long. The germline CDR1 and CDR2 sequences are DFQATT and SNEGSKA (reference sequence). CDR3 sequence reads: CSARRLAGTEAFF.

This chain links TRBV7-2 with TRBJ1-2; TCRdb returns TRBD1, unconfirmable since there is no DNA. Germline CDR1 and CDR2: SGHTA and FQGNSA. The CDR3 has 15 residues. The CDR3 reads CASSPGPGPLGGYTF.

V and J are TRBV28 and TRBJ2-7; the D call from TCRdb, TRBD1, cannot be confirmed without DNA. This CDR3 has 17 amino acids. Germline CDR1 reads MDHEN; CDR2 reads SYDVKM. The CDR3 sequence is CASSSPLAGQGAYEQYF.

The chain couples TRBV28 to TRBJ2-1; TCRdb designates TRBD1, a call that cannot be tested without DNA. Germline-derived CDR1 and CDR2 are MDHEN and SYDVKM. The CDR3 has 13 residues. This CDR3 is CASSLGDRFEQFF.

The chain uses TRBV7-8 and TRBJ2-1; TCRdb reports TRBD1, a call that lacks DNA to check it against. CDR1 and CDR2 (germline): SGHVS, FQNEAQ. This CDR3 contains 14 residues. CDR3 in amino acids: CASSSGQGFNEQFF.

The CDR3 loop reads CSASGGGISGANVLTF. The V call is TRBV20-1, the J call TRBJ2-6; TCRdb picks TRBD2, but there is no DNA to check that call. The CDR3 sequence is 16 residues long. CDR1 and CDR2 from the germline V gene are DFQATT and SNEGSKA (reference sequence).

The genes are TRBV14 and TRBJ1-2; TCRdb's D call, TRBD1, is unchecked because there is no DNA. Germline CDR1 is SGHDN and CDR2 is FVKESK. The CDR3 length is 16 residues. The CDR3 sequence: CASSQARDTSNYGYTF.

The chain carries TRBV12-3 or TRBV12-4 and TRBJ2-5; the D call of TRBD1 rests on TCRdb alone, since no DNA is present to check it. CDR3 length equals 15 residues. CDR3 residues: CASSLVGQAEETQYF.